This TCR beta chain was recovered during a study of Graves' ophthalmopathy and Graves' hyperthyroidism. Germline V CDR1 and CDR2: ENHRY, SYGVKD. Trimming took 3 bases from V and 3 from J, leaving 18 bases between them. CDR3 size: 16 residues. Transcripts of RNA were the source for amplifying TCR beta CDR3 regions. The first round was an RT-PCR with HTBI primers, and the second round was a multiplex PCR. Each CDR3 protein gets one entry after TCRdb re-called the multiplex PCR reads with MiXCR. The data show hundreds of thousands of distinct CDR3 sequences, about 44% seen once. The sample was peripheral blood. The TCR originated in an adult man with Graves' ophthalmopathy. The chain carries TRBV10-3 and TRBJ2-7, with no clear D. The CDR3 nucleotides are TGTGCCATCAGTGACCCTCCGAAAACGGCGGTCTACGAGCAGTACTTC. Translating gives CAISDPPKTAVYEQYF.